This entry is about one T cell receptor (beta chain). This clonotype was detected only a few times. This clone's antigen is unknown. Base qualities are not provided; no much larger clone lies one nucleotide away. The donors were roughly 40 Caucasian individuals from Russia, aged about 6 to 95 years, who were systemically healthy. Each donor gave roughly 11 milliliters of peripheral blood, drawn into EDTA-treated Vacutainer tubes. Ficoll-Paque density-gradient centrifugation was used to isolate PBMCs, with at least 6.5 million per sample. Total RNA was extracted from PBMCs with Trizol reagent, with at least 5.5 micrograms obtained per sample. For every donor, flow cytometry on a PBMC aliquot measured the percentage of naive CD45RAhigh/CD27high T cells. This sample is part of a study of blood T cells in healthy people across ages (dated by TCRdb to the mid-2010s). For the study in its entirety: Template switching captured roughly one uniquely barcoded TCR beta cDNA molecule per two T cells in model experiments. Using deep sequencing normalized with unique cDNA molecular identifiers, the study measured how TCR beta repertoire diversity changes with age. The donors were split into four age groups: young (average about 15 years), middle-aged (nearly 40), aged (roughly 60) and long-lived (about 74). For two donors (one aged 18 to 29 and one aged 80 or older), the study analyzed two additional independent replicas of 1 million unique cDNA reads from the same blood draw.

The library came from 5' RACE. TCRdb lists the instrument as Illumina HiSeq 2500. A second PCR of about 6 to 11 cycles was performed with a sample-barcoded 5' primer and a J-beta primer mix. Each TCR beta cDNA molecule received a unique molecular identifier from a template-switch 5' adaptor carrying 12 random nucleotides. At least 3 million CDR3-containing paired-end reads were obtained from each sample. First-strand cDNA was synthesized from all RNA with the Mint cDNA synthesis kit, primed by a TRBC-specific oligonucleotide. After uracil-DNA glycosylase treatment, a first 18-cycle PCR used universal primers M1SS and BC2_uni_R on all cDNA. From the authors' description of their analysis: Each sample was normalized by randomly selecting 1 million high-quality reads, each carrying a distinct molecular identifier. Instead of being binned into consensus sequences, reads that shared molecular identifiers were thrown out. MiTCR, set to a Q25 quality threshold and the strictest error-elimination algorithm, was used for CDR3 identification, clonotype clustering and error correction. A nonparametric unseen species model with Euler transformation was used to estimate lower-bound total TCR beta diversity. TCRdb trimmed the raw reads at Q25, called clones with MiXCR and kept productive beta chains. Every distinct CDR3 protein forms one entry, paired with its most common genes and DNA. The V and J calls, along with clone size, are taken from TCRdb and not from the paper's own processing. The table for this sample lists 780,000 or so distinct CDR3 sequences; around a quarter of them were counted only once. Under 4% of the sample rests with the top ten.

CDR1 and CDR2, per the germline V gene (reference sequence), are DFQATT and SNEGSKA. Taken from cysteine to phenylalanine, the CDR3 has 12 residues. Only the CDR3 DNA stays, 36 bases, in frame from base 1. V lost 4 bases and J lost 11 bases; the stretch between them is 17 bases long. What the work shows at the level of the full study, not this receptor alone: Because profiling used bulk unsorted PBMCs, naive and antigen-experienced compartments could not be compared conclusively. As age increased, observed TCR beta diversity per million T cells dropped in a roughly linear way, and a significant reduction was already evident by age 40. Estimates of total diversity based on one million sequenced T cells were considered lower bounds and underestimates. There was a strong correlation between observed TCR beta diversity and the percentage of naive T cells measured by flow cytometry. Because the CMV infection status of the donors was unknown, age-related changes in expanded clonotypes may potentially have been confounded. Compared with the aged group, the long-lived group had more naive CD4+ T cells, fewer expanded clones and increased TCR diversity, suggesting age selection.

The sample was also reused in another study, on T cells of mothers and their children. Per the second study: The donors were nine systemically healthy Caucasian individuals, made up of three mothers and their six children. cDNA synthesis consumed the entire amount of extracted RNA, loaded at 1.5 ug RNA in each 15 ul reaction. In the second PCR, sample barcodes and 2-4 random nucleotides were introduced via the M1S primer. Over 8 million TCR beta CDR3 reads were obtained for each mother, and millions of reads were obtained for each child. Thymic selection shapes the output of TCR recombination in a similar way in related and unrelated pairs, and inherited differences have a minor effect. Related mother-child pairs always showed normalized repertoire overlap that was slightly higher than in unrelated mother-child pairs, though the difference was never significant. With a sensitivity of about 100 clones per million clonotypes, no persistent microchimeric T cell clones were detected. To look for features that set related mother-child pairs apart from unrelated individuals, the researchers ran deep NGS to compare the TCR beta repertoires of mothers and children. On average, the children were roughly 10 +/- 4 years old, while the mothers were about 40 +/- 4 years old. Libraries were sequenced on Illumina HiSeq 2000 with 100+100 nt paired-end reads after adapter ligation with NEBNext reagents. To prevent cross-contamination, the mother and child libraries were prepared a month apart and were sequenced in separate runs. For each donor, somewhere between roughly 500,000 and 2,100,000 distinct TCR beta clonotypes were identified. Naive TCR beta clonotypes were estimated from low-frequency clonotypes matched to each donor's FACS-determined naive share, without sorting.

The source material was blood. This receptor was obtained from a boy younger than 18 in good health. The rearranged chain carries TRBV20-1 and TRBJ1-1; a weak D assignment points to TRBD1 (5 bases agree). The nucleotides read TGCAGTGCTACTCAGGGTTTAGCGGAGGCTTTCTTT. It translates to CSATQGLAEAFF.